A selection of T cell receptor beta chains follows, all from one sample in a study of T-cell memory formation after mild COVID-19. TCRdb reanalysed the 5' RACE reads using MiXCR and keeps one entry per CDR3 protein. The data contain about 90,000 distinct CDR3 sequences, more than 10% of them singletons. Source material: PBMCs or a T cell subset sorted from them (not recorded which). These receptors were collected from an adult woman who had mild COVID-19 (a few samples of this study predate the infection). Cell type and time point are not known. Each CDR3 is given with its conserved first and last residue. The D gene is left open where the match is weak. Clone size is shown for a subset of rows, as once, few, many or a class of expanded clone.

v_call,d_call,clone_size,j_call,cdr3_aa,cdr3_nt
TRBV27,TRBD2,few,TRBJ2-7,CASSPLAGAVYEQYF,TGTGCCAGCAGTCCACTAGCGGGAGCGGTCTACGAGCAGTACTTC
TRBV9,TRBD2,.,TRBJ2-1,CASSVATSGRNEQFF,TGTGCCAGCAGCGTAGCGACTAGCGGGAGAAATGAGCAGTTCTTC
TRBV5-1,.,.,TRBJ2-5,CASSLDGEWETQYF,TGCGCCAGCAGCCTAGATGGGGAGTGGGAGACCCAGTACTTC
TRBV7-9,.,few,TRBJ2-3,CASSYLEDTQYF,TGTGCCAGCAGCTACTTAGAGGATACGCAGTATTTT
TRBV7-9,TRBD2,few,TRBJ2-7,CASSGITPQREGYEQYF,TGTGCCAGCAGCGGGATTACGCCTCAGCGGGAGGGGTACGAGCAGTACTTC
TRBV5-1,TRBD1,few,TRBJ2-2,CASSSQGAQGTGELFF,TGCGCCAGCAGCTCACAGGGGGCGCAGGGCACCGGGGAGCTGTTTTTT
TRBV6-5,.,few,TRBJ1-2,CASSSGSYGYTF,TGTGCCAGCAGTTCAGGGTCCTATGGCTACACCTTC
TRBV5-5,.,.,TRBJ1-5,CASSLHSSGQPQHF,TGTGCCAGCAGCCTTCACAGCTCAGGTCAGCCCCAGCATTTT
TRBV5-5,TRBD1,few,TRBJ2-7,CASSRGQGSDEQYF,TGTGCCAGCAGCCGGGGACAGGGCTCAGACGAGCAGTACTTC
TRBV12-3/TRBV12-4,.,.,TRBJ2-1,CASSFVPGHYNEQFF,TGTGCCAGCAGTTTCGTTCCAGGGCACTACAATGAGCAGTTCTTC
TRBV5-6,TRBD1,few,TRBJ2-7,CASSPPGTAYEQYF,TGTGCCAGCAGCCCACCTGGGACAGCCTACGAGCAGTACTTC
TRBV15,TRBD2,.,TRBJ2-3,CATSSGGTSQSSSTDTQYF,TGTGCCACCAGCAGTGGCGGGACTAGCCAAAGCTCGAGCACAGATACGCAGTATTTT
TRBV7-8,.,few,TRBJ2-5,CASSSRRDLQETQYF,TGTGCCAGCAGCTCCCGCCGGGACCTGCAAGAGACCCAGTACTTC
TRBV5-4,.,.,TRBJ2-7,CASSFRAGMREQYF,TGTGCCAGCAGCTTTCGGGCGGGGATGCGCGAGCAGTACTTC
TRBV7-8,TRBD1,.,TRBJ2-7,CASSQGQAAYEQYF,TGTGCCAGCAGCCAGGGACAGGCTGCCTACGAGCAGTACTTC
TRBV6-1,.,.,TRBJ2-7,CASSEVGIGSYEQYF,TGTGCCAGCAGTGAAGTCGGGATTGGCTCCTACGAGCAGTACTTC
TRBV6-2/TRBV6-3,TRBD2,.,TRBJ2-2,CASRTGLAENTGELFF,TGTGCCAGCAGGACAGGACTAGCGGAAAACACCGGGGAGCTGTTTTTT
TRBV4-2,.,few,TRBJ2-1,CASSQDVAMSSYNEQFF,TGTGCCAGCAGCCAAGATGTAGCGATGAGCTCCTACAATGAGCAGTTCTTC
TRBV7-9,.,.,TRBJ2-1,CASSPLGYNEQFF,TGTGCCAGCAGTCCTCTAGGTTACAATGAGCAGTTCTTC
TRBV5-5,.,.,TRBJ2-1,CASSLWDSYNEQFF,TGTGCCAGCAGCTTGTGGGACTCCTACAATGAGCAGTTCTTC